This passage covers 9 T cell receptor beta chains from one sample sequenced in a study of cytomegalovirus exposure and HLA in healthy donors (dated by TCRdb to between 2016 and 2019). Libraries came from the immunoSEQ multiplex PCR assay. The multiplex PCR relied on a mix of 60 forward primers for TCR Vbeta segments and 13 reverse primers for TCR Jbeta segments. In TCRdb, the immuneACCESS table is reduced to in-frame sequences with V and J assigned. These tables do not hold every clone; where another copy was compared, an unresolved V gene accounts for under half, and the others remain unexplained. The sample profile shows about 190,000 clones; around 80% of them were found once. The ten largest clonotypes hold about 5.7% of the sample. Sample: PBMCs. These receptor sequences come from a man between 40 and 49 years old in good health and CMV-seropositive.

The V call is TRBV5-4, the J call TRBJ2-7; a possible D gene is TRBD2 (6 bases). CDR1 SGHNT and CDR2 YYREEE come from the germline V gene (reference sequence). CDR3 length: 15 amino acids. Trimming took off 0 bases at V and 5 bases at J, with 15 bases between the two ends. This CDR3 is CASSLVGRGSDEQYF. DNA of the CDR3: TGTGCCAGCAGCTTGGTAGGCCGGGGGTCCGACGAGCAGTACTTC.

This chain joins TRBV5-1 and TRBJ2-3; the D gene is possibly TRBD1 (6 bases). Trimming removed 4 bases from V and 3 bases from J, with 18 bases in between. Germline CDR1 and CDR2: SGHRS and YFSETQ. The CDR3 totals 16 residues. This CDR3 is CASSPSRQVRTDTQYF. In DNA, the CDR3 is TGCGCCAGCAGCCCATCCCGACAGGTTAGGACAGATACGCAGTATTTT.

The chain joins TRBV28 to TRBJ2-3; 8 bases are a match to TRBD2. The CDR3 runs to 15 residues. Germline V gives CDR1 MDHEN, CDR2 SYDVKM. Unmatched junction bases numbered 9, after V lost 3 bases and J lost 7 bases. The chain's CDR3 is CASSLGIAGPYTQYF. The CDR3 DNA follows: TGTGCCAGCAGTTTGGGGATAGCGGGGCCCTATACGCAGTATTTT.

DNA of the CDR3: TGTGCCAGCAAGGGCAGGGTCCAAGAGACCCAGTACTTC. As protein: CASKGRVQETQYF. The chain uses TRBV7-8 and TRBJ2-5; tentative D call: TRBD1 (5 bases). Germline V CDR1 and CDR2: SGHVS, FQNEAQ. V was clipped by 7 bases and J by 1 base, with 10 bases between them. This CDR3 comprises 13 residues. The variable domain in full, completed from reference TRBV7-8 and TRBJ2-5, reads GAGVSQSPRYKVAKRGQDVALRCDPISGHVSLFWYQQALGQGPEFLTYFQNEAQLDKSGLPSDRFFAERPEGSVSTLKIQRTQQEDSAVYLCASKGRVQETQYFGPGTRLLVL.

The chain has TRBV7-9 and TRBJ2-1; the match to TRBD1 covers 7 bases. Germline V gene data show CDR1 as SEHNR and CDR2 as FQNEAQ (reference sequence). This CDR3 has 15 residues. V dropped 5 bases and J dropped 0; count of bases not matched to a gene: 4. CDR3 protein: CASSRQGLSYNEQFF. The CDR3, as DNA: TGTGCCAGCAGCAGACAGGGTCTCTCCTACAATGAGCAGTTCTTC.

This chain links TRBV13 with TRBJ1-2; D is ambiguous. The germline V gene has CDR1 PRHDT and CDR2 FYEKMQ (reference sequence). Trimming removed 2 bases from V and 1 base from J, with 8 bases in between. The CDR3 spans 14 residues. The CDR3, as DNA: TGTGCCAGCAGCTTACTAGGCATTAACTATGGCTACACCTTC. This translates into CASSLLGINYGYTF.

This clone was seen a few times. The J gene is TRBJ2-3, the V gene TRBV29-1; 11 positions agree with TRBD2. The germline gives CDR1 SQVTM, CDR2 ANQGSEA. This CDR3 spans 14 amino acids. Unmatched junction bases numbered 4, after V lost 3 bases and J lost 5 bases. The CDR3: CSVDRTSGRDTQYF. The CDR3 bases are TGCAGCGTTGACCGGACTAGCGGGCGAGATACGCAGTATTTT.

This chain uses TRBV6-1 with TRBJ2-1, with D possibly TRBD2 on 6 matching bases. The length of the CDR3 is 14 residues. From germline, CDR1 is MNHNS and CDR2 SASEGT. V gave up 8 bases and J gave up 2 bases, with 13 bases separating them. For the CDR3, the DNA is TGTGCCAGCTCCCGGGACTTAACCTACAATGAGCAGTTCTTC. Its protein product is CASSRDLTYNEQFF.

The rearrangement uses TRBV6-1 and TRBJ2-5; 8 bases are shared with TRBD2. Judging by the DNA end, TRBJ2-7 fits better; the J call may be wrong. CDR3 size: 13 residues. Looked up from germline, CDR1 is MNHNS and CDR2 is SASEGT. CDR3 DNA sequence: TGTGCCAGCCAACTAGCGGCAACATACGAGCAGTACTTC. Protein: CASQLAATYEQYF.